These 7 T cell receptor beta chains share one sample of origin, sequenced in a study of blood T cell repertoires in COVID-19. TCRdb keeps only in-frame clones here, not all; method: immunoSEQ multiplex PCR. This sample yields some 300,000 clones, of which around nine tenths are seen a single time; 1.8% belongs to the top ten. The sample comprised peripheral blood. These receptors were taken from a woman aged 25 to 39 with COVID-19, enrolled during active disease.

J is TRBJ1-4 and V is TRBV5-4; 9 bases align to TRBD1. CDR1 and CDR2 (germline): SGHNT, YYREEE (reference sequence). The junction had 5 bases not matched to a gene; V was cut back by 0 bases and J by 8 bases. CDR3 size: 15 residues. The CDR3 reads CASSLAGQGYEKLFF. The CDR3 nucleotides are TGTGCCAGCAGCTTGGCGGGACAGGGATACGAAAAACTGTTTTTT.

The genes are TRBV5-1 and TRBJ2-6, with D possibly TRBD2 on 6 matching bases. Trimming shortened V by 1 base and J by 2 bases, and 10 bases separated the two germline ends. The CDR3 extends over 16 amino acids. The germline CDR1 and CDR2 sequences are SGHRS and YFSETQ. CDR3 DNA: TGCGCCAGCAGCTTGCCTAGCGCGGCTGGGGCCAACGTCCTGACTTTC. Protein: CASSLPSAAGANVLTF.

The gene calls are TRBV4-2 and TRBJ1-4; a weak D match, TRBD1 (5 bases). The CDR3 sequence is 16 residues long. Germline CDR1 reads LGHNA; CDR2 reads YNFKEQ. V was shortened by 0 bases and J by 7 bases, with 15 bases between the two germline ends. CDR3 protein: CASSQDGVGVGEKLFF. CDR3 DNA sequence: TGTGCCAGCAGCCAAGATGGGGTAGGGGTGGGTGAAAAACTGTTTTTT.

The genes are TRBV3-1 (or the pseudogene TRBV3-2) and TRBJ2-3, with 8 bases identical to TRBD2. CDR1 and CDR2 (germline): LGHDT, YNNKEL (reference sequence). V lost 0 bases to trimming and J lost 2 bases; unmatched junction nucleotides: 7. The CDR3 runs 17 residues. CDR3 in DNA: TGTGCCAGCAGCCAAGATGTGGGCGGGGGGCCCACAGATACGCAGTATTTT. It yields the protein CASSQDVGGGPTDTQYF.

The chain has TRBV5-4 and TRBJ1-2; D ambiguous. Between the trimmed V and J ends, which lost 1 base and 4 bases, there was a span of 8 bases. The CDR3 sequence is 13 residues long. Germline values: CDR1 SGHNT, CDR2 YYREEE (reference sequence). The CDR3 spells CASSLNNGYGYTF. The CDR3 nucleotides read TGTGCCAGCAGCTTGAATAACGGCTATGGCTACACCTTC. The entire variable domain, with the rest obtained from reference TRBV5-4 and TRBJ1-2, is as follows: ETGVTQSPTHLIKTRGQQVTLRCSSQSGHNTVSWYQQALGQGPQFIFQYYREEENGRGNFPPRFSGLQFPNYSSELNVNALELDDSALYLCASSLNNGYGYTFGSGTRLTVV.

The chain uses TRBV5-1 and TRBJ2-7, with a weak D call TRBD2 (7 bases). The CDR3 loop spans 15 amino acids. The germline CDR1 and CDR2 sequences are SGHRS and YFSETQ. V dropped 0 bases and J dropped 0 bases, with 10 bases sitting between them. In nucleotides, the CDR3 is TGCGCCAGCAGCTTGGGCGGGGGCACCTCCTACGAGCAGTACTTC. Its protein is CASSLGGGTSYEQYF.

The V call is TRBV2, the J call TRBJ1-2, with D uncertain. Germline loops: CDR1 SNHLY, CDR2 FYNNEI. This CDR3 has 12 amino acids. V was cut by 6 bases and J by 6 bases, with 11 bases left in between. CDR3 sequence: CASRYSGNGYTF. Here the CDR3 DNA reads TGTGCCAGCAGGTATAGCGGGAATGGCTACACCTTC.